These 32 T cell receptor beta chains came from one sample sequenced in a study of post-analysis software for immune sequencing data. Study results and limitations: About 5 TRBV segments occurring more often in patients than controls included TRBV5-6, TRBV5-1 and TRBV20-1.

No antigens are known for them. Unique molecular identifiers featured in each of the TCR beta cDNA libraries. TCRdb itself ran the PCR reads through MiXCR, one entry per CDR3 protein. The sample gives about 540,000 distinct CDR3 sequences, less than 40% of which show up once; 5% to 6% is in the top ten. Source material: blood. The source of these receptors is a girl younger than 18 with multiple sclerosis.

This clonotype was counted a few times. V and J are TRBV6-2 or TRBV6-3 and TRBJ2-5; 9 nucleotides match TRBD2. The CDR3 covers 16 residues. V lost 5 bases to trimming and J lost 2 bases; unmatched junction nucleotides: 9. The germline CDR1 and CDR2 sequences are MNHEY and SVGEGT. The CDR3 DNA reads TGTGCCAGCAGTCAGTTAGCGGGGGTTCCGCAAGAGACCCAGTACTTC. This gives the protein CASSQLAGVPQETQYF.

In this sample, this clonotype turned up a few times. The genes are TRBV5-4 and TRBJ2-3, with D maybe TRBD2 (5 bases). The CDR3 has 16 amino acids. Germline loops: CDR1 SGHNT, CDR2 YYREEE (reference sequence). Trimming removed 3 bases at V and 3 bases at J, with 17 bases between. For the CDR3, the DNA is TGTGCCAGCAGCTCTCTCCGGGGAGCAGCGACAGATACGCAGTATTTT. This translates into CASSSLRGAATDTQYF.

V gene TRBV6-2 or TRBV6-3 combines with J gene TRBJ1-2; D might be TRBD1 (5 bases). The CDR3 runs 15 residues. Trimming shortened V by 1 base and J by 7 bases, and 16 bases separated the two germline ends. Germline values: CDR1 MNHEY, CDR2 SVGEGT. DNA of the CDR3: TGTGCCAGCAGTTACTTCGGGCGTGGGGGTACTGGCTACACCTTC. Residues: CASSYFGRGGTGYTF.

With regard to this clonotype: One base away lies a much larger clone, so this may be a sequencing read error. This sequence joins TRBV7-9 and TRBJ2-5; D is possibly TRBD2 (7 bases). CDR3 length: 14 amino acids. V was shortened by 4 bases and J by 9 bases, with 18 bases between the two germline ends. Germline V lookup: CDR1 SEHNR, CDR2 FQNEAQ (reference sequence). The CDR3 region has the DNA TGTGCCAGCAGCTCCACCGAGGGGGGGGAGGCCCAGTACTTC. Translating it yields CASSSTEGGEAQYF.

V is TRBV29-1 and J is TRBJ2-5, with TRBD2 matching 8 bases. This CDR3 has 12 residues. J was trimmed by 5 bases and V by 4 bases; bases with no gene match: 3. Germline CDR1 is SQVTM and CDR2 is ANQGSEA. Written as DNA, the CDR3 is TGCAGCGTTGGGACTAGCCAGGAGACCCAGTACTTC. Amino acids: CSVGTSQETQYF.

The rearrangement joins TRBV7-9 to TRBJ2-6; no clear D gene. There are 15 residues in the CDR3. Germline loops: CDR1 SEHNR, CDR2 FQNEAQ (reference sequence). Trimming pared 2 bases from V and 3 bases from J, leaving 8 bases between. The chain's CDR3 is CASSLKGFGANVLTF. The CDR3 DNA sequence: TGTGCCAGCAGCTTAAAGGGTTTTGGGGCCAACGTCCTGACTTTC.

The chain is built from TRBV5-1 and TRBJ1-2; D is possibly TRBD1 (6 bases). Germline V CDR1 and CDR2: SGHRS, YFSETQ. Trimming removed 2 bases from V and 3 bases from J, with 11 bases in between. This CDR3 has 14 amino acids. The CDR3 is CASSFDRNDYGYTF. In nucleotides, the CDR3 is TGCGCCAGCAGCTTCGACAGGAATGACTATGGCTACACCTTC.

The chain employs TRBV20-1 and TRBJ2-3; tentative D call: TRBD1 (5 bases). Trimming stripped 3 bases from V and 4 bases from J, with 11 bases between. Per germline, CDR1 DFQATT and CDR2 SNEGSKA (reference sequence). This CDR3 is 13 amino acids long. CDR3 in amino acids: CSARGSGSDTQYF. The CDR3 nucleotides read TGCAGTGCTAGGGGGTCAGGGTCAGATACGCAGTATTTT.

For the CDR3, the DNA is TGTGCCAGCAGCCGCGACAGGGCTGGGGAGCTGTTTTTT. Translation: CASSRDRAGELFF. The rearrangement joins TRBV12-3 or TRBV12-4 to TRBJ2-2; 7 positions agree with TRBD1. V dropped 6 bases and J dropped 8; count of bases not matched to a gene: 6. The CDR3 totals 13 residues.

This clonotype was counted a few times. CDR3: CASSEAYGPTDTQYF. The CDR3 bases are TGTGCCAGCAGTGAAGCCTACGGACCCACAGATACGCAGTATTTT. This chain joins TRBV6-1 and TRBJ2-3; D unclear. Germline V gene sequence: CDR1 MNHNS, CDR2 SASEGT. There are 15 residues in the CDR3. Deletions cut 0 bases from V and 2 bases from J, with 9 bases between.

This clonotype turned up a few times. The chain uses TRBV7-9 and TRBJ2-6; no clear D gene. The CDR3 is made up of 16 amino acids. In germline, CDR1 is SEHNR, CDR2 FQNEAQ (reference sequence). V was clipped by 1 base and J by 0 bases, with 7 bases between them. The CDR3 loop reads CASSLEPSSGANVLTF. CDR3 coding DNA: TGTGCCAGCAGCTTAGAACCCTCCTCTGGGGCCAACGTCCTGACTTTC.

The CDR3 nucleotides are TGTGCCAGCTCATACCTCCAAACGGAAACTGAAGCTTTCTTT. It yields the protein CASSYLQTETEAFF. The chain couples TRBV18 to TRBJ1-1; no clear D. The germline CDR1 and CDR2 sequences are KGHSH and LQKENI. V was clipped by 5 bases and J by 5 bases, with 15 bases between them. The CDR3 has 14 residues.

This chain links TRBV6-5 with TRBJ2-1, with 7 bases aligning to TRBD2. CDR3 length equals 14 residues. The germline V gene has CDR1 MNHEY and CDR2 SVGAGI. Trimming cost V 0 bases and J 9 bases; bases outside gene matches: 5. The CDR3 coding sequence is TGTGCCAGCAGTTACTCAGCGGGAAAGAGTGAGCAGTTCTTC. Translation: CASSYSAGKSEQFF.

The rearrangement links TRBV20-1 to TRBJ1-5, with unresolved D. With 5 bases removed from V and 1 base from J, the gap between germline ends came to 12 bases. Per the germline V gene, CDR1 is DFQATT and CDR2 is SNEGSKA (reference sequence). The CDR3 contains 14 residues. The CDR3 DNA is TGCAGTGCTTCTCTTCGACGGAGCAATCAGCCCCAGCATTTT. It yields the protein CSASLRRSNQPQHF.

This chain uses TRBV12-3 or TRBV12-4 with TRBJ2-4; D is possibly TRBD2 (7 bases). Deletions cut 6 bases from V and 3 bases from J, with 15 bases between. The CDR3 loop spans 15 amino acids. CDR3 loop: CASSPRGGGKNIQYF. CDR3 coding DNA: TGTGCCAGCAGCCCAAGGGGGGGGGGCAAAAACATTCAGTACTTC.

For this clonotype: Compared with germline, one end of the junction differs, possibly owing to a read error. The J gene is TRBJ2-3, the V gene TRBV5-5; 11 positions agree with TRBD1. Germline CDR1 and CDR2: SGHKS and YYEKEE (reference sequence). CDR3 length: 16 amino acids. This chain's CDR3 is CASSLDRGLGTDTQYF. CDR3 in DNA: TGTGCCAGCAGTTTGGACAGGGGGCTAGGCACAGATACGCAGTATTTT.

The gene calls are TRBV28 and TRBJ2-4; 9 bases line up with TRBD1. The CDR3 extends over 16 amino acids. The V segment lost 5 bases and the J segment 0 bases; nucleotides outside the gene matches: 5. CDR1 is MDHEN and CDR2 is SYDVKM in the germline V gene. CDR3 region: CASSPGQGRAKNIQYF. In DNA form, the CDR3 reads TGTGCCAGCAGTCCGGGACAGGGTAGAGCCAAAAACATTCAGTACTTC.

This sequence joins TRBV6-1 and TRBJ2-5; D is undetermined. From germline, CDR1 is MNHNS and CDR2 SASEGT. This CDR3 has 15 residues. V lost 2 bases to trimming and J lost 2 bases, with 12 bases between them. CDR3: CASSEPPGRQETQYF. CDR3 in DNA: TGTGCCAGCAGTGAACCCCCCGGCAGGCAAGAGACCCAGTACTTC.

This chain uses TRBV20-1 with TRBJ2-1, with 12 nucleotides matching TRBD2. Germline values: CDR1 DFQATT, CDR2 SNEGSKA (reference sequence). This CDR3 has 15 residues. V lost 3 bases and J lost 5; bases outside the gene matches: 5. CDR3 in DNA: TGCAGTGCTAGCGGGCTAGCGGGGGGGAACAATGAGCAGTTCTTC. Translation: CSASGLAGGNNEQFF.

The rearrangement links TRBV28 to TRBJ2-3; D call uncertain. V dropped 3 bases and J dropped 0 bases, with 7 bases sitting between them. This CDR3 has 14 residues. In germline, CDR1 is MDHEN, CDR2 SYDVKM. As DNA, the CDR3 is TGTGCCAGCAGTTTTTTGCCTAGCACAGATACGCAGTATTTT. Translating gives CASSFLPSTDTQYF.

This clonotype was seen more than once but under ten times. For the CDR3, the DNA is TGCAGCGTTGTTGGGCGGGCCTACGAGCAGTACTTC. Residues: CSVVGRAYEQYF. The chain combines TRBV29-1 with TRBJ2-7; possibly TRBD2 for D (5 bases). Germline-derived CDR1 and CDR2 are SQVTM and ANQGSEA. The V and J ends lost 4 bases and 2 bases respectively, with 9 bases between them. The CDR3 runs to 12 residues.

The table lists this clonotype with a few counts. The chain links TRBV11-1 to TRBJ2-5; 13 bases match TRBD2. The V gene end was trimmed by 5 bases and the J gene end by 13 bases; junction bases not matched to a gene: 13. The germline gives CDR1 SGHAT, CDR2 FQDESV (reference sequence). The CDR3 sequence is 15 residues long. The CDR3 loop reads CASSGAGTSGTWLYF. CDR3 nucleotide sequence: TGTGCCAGCAGCGGAGCCGGGACTAGCGGGACATGGTTGTACTTC.

The chain links TRBV5-1 to TRBJ2-6; the D is unclear. Trimming took 0 bases from V and 2 from J, leaving 6 bases between them. Germline CDR1 SGHRS, CDR2 YFSETQ. The CDR3 contains 15 residues. The CDR3 loop reads CASSLAVTGANVLTF. The CDR3 DNA reads as TGCGCCAGCAGCTTGGCGGTAACTGGGGCCAACGTCCTGACTTTC.

The CDR3 sequence is CASSPRQGEQYF. CDR3 in DNA: TGTGCCAGCAGTCCGCGACAGGGGGAGCAGTACTTC. This chain uses TRBV12-3 or TRBV12-4 with TRBJ2-7, with 8 bases matching TRBD1. Unmatched junction bases numbered 4, after V lost 5 bases and J lost 7 bases. The CDR3 spans 12 residues.

The chain carries TRBV20-1 and TRBJ1-2; D is possibly TRBD1 (5 bases). Germline V gene sequence: CDR1 DFQATT, CDR2 SNEGSKA (reference sequence). The CDR3 has 14 amino acids. V lost 5 bases to trimming and J lost 6 bases, with 19 bases between them. The CDR3 protein is CSARGWGVIDGYTF. As DNA, the CDR3 is TGCAGTGCTCGGGGTTGGGGGGTGATCGATGGCTACACCTTC.

The V gene is TRBV7-6, the J gene TRBJ2-1; D is possibly TRBD2 (7 bases). The germline V gene encodes CDR1 SGHVS and CDR2 FNYEAQ. CDR3 length: 16 amino acids. Trimming took off 0 bases at V and 5 bases at J, with 14 bases between the two ends. CDR3 nucleotide sequence: TGTGCCAGCAGCTTAGCGAGGGGAGGGGGGGACAATGAGCAGTTCTTC. Encoded protein: CASSLARGGGDNEQFF. Full variable domain (outside the CDR3, taken from reference TRBV7-6 and TRBJ2-1): GAGVSQSPRYKVTKRGQDVALRCDPISGHVSLYWYRQALGQGPEFLTYFNYEAQQDKSGLPNDRFSAERPEGSISTLTIQRTEQRDSAMYRCASSLARGGGDNEQFFGPGTRLTVL.

This clonotype occurred a few times. The genes are TRBV19 and TRBJ1-2; TRBD1 matches at 7 bases. Germline CDR1 is LNHDA and CDR2 is SQIVND (reference sequence). V trimming: 7 bases; J trimming: 4 bases; junction bases outside the gene matches: 9. CDR3 size: 14 residues. The CDR3 sequence: CASTDRPRGYGYTF. The DNA for the CDR3 is TGTGCCAGTACGGACAGGCCCCGCGGCTATGGCTACACCTTC.

CDR3 loop: CASKQAGQGSSGANVLTF. The DNA of the CDR3 is TGTGCCAGCAAACAGGCGGGACAGGGGAGCTCTGGGGCCAACGTCCTGACTTTC. J is TRBJ2-6 and V is TRBV7-3; 10 positions match TRBD1. This CDR3 has 18 amino acids. The J segment lost 0 bases and the V segment lost 7 bases, leaving 9 bases of the junction unmatched. Germline V gene data show CDR1 as SGHTA and CDR2 as FQGTGA.

The chain has TRBV20-1 and TRBJ1-6; no definite D call. Trimming stripped 2 bases from V and 7 bases from J, with 15 bases between. This CDR3 spans 15 amino acids. The germline V gene encodes CDR1 DFQATT and CDR2 SNEGSKA (reference sequence). CDR3 sequence: CSARPFGPRNSPLHF. As DNA, the CDR3 is TGCAGTGCTAGACCCTTTGGCCCGCGCAATTCACCCCTCCACTTT.

This clonotype turned up a few times. This rearrangement joins TRBV5-6 to TRBJ1-2, with 8 bases that match TRBD1. The CDR3 consists of 16 residues. V was pared by 4 bases and J by 5 bases, with 13 bases of the junction left unmatched. The germline V gene encodes CDR1 SGHDT and CDR2 YYEEEE. Here the CDR3 reads CASSADVQGARYGYTF. As DNA, the CDR3 is TGTGCCAGCAGCGCCGACGTCCAGGGGGCTCGGTATGGCTACACCTTC.

This clonotype occurred a few times. The V gene is TRBV29-1, the J gene TRBJ2-1; 12 nucleotides match TRBD2. There are 14 residues in the CDR3. Trimming removed 6 bases from V and 7 bases from J; junction bases left unmatched: 7. CDR1 and CDR2 from the germline V gene are SQVTM and ANQGSEA. The CDR3 bases are TGCAGCGTCCTTGGACTAGCGGGGTATAATGAGCAGTTCTTC. Protein product: CSVLGLAGYNEQFF.

The rearrangement links TRBV20-1 to TRBJ1-1; a weak D match, TRBD1 (5 bases). The CDR3 length is 12 residues. From germline, CDR1 is DFQATT and CDR2 SNEGSKA (reference sequence). Trimming took 4 bases from V and 10 from J, leaving 16 bases between them. The CDR3 here is CSAKGRVVVAFF. DNA of the CDR3: TGCAGTGCTAAAGGCAGGGTGGTTGTAGCTTTCTTT.